Below, one T cell receptor beta chain is given with its context. The data were obtained in a study of blood T cell repertoires in COVID-19. The overall study: Nucleic acid was either cDNA or gDNA, and it came from T cells, B-cell-depleted T cells, or PBMCs.

The CDR3 consists of 13 residues. Per the germline V gene, CDR1 is SGHRS and CDR2 is YFSETQ. V lost 0 bases and J lost 2, with 3 bases in between. Original data processing: Estimation of nucleated cell counts was performed using reference gene primer amplification. Here immunoSEQ multiplex PCR was the method, and the copy in TCRdb shows in-frame clones only, minus some. V and J calls and clone size come straight from that table; D and trimming were deduced from the DNA. The table has 150,000 or so clones, 70% to 85% seen once. Participant ages covered roughly 18 to 89 years across approximately 25 US areas. Either two negative PCRs, clearance, or symptom resolution qualified Cohort 3 donors as recovered.

This TCR was recovered from a man aged 50 to 59 who had recovered from COVID-19. This chain links TRBV5-1 with TRBJ2-1; D is unclear. Sequenced material: PBMCs or T cells enriched from blood (not recorded which). Here the CDR3 reads CASSLVAYNEQFF. CDR3 sequence (DNA): TGCGCCAGCAGCTTGGTAGCCTACAATGAGCAGTTCTTC.